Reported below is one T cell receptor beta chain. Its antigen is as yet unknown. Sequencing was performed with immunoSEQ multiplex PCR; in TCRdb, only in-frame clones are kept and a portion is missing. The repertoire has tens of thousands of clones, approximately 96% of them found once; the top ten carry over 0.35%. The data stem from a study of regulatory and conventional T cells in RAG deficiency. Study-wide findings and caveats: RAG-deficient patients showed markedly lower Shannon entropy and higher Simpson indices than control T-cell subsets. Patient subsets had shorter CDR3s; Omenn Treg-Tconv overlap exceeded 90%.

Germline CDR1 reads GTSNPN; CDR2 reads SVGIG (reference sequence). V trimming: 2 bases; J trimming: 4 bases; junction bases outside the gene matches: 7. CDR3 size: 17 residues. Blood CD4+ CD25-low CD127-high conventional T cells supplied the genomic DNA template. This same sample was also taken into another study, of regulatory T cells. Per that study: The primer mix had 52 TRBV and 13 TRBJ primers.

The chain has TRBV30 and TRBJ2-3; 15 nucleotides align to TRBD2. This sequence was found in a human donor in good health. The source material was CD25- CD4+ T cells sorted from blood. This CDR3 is CAWSRGTSGGFADTQYF. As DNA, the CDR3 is TGTGCCTGGAGTAGGGGGACTAGCGGGGGGTTTGCAGATACGCAGTATTTT.